This TCR beta chain was found in a study of cytomegalovirus exposure and HLA in healthy donors. Germline CDR1 is SGHTA and CDR2 is FQGNSA. The length of the CDR3 is 14 residues. J was trimmed by 5 bases and V by 8 bases; bases with no gene match: 10. PCR involved 60 Vbeta and 13 Jbeta primers. Data came from immunoSEQ multiplex PCR; TCRdb stores just in-frame clones and leaves some out. The repertoire holds 200,000 to 300,000 clones, with roughly four fifths as singletons. The chain links TRBV7-2 to TRBJ1-1, with TRBD1 matching over 8 bases. The sample taken for sequencing was PBMCs. The receptor comes from a woman aged 35 to 49 in good health and CMV-seropositive. CDR3 region: CASSGQGARTEAFF. The CDR3 bases are TGTGCCAGCTCCGGGCAGGGGGCGCGGACTGAAGCTTTCTTT. Full variable domain (rest looked up from reference TRBV7-2 and TRBJ1-1): GAGVSQSPSNKVTEKGKDVELRCDPISGHTALYWYRQSLGQGLEFLIYFQGNSAPDKSGLPSDRFSAERTGGSVSTLTIQRTQQEDSAVYLCASSGQGARTEAFFGQGTRLTVV.